This T cell receptor beta chain was obtained from a study of long-term antiretroviral therapy in people with HIV. Study findings and constraints: Every time point showed a repertoire led by clones expanded before ART. Post-ART, diversity grew, though it stayed under transplant donor control levels.

Comments on this clone: The target antigen is unknown.

Investigators performed immunoSEQ version v3.0 at survey level. Using immunoSEQ multiplex PCR, the repertoire was profiled, and TCRdb retains in-frame clones only, with some absent. The table has around 29,000 clones, about 93% seen once; the top ten hold 5.5% to 7%. The germline V and J ends were trimmed by 0 bases and 4 bases, with 17 bases remaining between them. This CDR3 is built from 17 residues. Germline CDR1 reads SGHRS; CDR2 reads YFSETQ. V is TRBV5-1 and J is TRBJ1-3, with a weak D call TRBD1 (5 bases). This TCR was sampled from a woman aged 40 to 49 with HIV. Sequenced here: unsorted PBMCs, sampled approximately 6.5 years after starting antiretroviral therapy. The CDR3 protein is CASSLAGLAGSGNTIYF. CDR3 bases: TGCGCCAGCAGCTTGGCTGGGCTCGCAGGGTCCGGAAACACCATATATTTT.